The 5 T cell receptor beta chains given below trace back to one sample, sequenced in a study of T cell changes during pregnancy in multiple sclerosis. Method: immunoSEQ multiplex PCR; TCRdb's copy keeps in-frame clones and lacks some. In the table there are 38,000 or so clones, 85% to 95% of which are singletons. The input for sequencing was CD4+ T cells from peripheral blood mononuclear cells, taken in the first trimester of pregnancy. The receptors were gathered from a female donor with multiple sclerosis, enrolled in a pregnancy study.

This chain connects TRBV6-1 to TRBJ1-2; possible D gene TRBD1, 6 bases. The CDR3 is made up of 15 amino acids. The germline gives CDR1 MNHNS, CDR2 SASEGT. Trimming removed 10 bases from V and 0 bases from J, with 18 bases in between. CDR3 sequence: CATQGGGYSNYGYTF. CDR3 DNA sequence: TGTGCCACCCAGGGAGGGGGGTATTCTAACTATGGCTACACCTTC.

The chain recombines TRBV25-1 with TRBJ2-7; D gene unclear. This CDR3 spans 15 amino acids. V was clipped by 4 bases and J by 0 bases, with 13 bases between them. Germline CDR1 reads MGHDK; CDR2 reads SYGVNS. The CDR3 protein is CASSAALLVSYEQYF. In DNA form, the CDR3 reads TGTGCCAGCAGTGCCGCCTTGCTAGTCTCCTACGAGCAGTACTTC.

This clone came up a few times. DNA for the CDR3: TGTGCCAGCAGTGAAGGCAGGGGGCCTCAGCCCCAGCATTTT. It codes for CASSEGRGPQPQHF. The chain employs TRBV6-1 and TRBJ1-5; the match to TRBD1 covers 8 bases. The CDR3 consists of 14 residues. Germline assignment: CDR1 MNHNS and CDR2 SASEGT. Trimming cost V 1 base and J 6 bases; bases outside gene matches: 2.

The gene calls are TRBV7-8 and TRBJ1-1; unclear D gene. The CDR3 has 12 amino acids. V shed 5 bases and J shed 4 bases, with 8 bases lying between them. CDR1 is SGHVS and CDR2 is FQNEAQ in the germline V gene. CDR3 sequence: CASSMARTEAFF. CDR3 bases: TGTGCCAGCAGCATGGCACGCACTGAAGCTTTCTTT.

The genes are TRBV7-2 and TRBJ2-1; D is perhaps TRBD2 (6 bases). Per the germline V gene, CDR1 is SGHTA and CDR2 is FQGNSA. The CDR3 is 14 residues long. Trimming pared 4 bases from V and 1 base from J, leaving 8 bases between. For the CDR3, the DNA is TGTGCCAGCAGCTCCGGGAGTTCCTACAATGAGCAGTTCTTC. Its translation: CASSSGSSYNEQFF.